Sequencing of this T cell receptor (beta chain) was carried out in a study of cytomegalovirus exposure and HLA in healthy donors. General study results and limits: When analyzed later, the rates of TCR association showed variation by HLA locus, with DRB1 the most and HLA-C the fewest.

As for this clone: What it recognizes is unknown.

Primers: 60 Vbeta forward and 13 Jbeta reverse. Profiling relied on immunoSEQ multiplex PCR, and the TCRdb table lists in-frame clones only, not all of them. The sample gives some 120,000 clones, around 77% of which show up once; 10% to 15% is in the top ten. The germline V gene encodes CDR1 SGHRS and CDR2 YFSETQ. CDR3 length equals 14 residues. Losses at the gene ends were 0 bases for V and 6 bases for J; bases not matched to a gene: 3. The chain has TRBV5-1 and TRBJ2-1, with 7 bases matching TRBD1. This TCR came from a woman in her forties in good health and CMV-seropositive. Specimen: PBMCs. CDR3 nucleotide sequence: TGCGCCAGCAGCTTGGGGGACAGTAGCAATGAGCAGTTCTTC. Its translation is CASSLGDSSNEQFF.